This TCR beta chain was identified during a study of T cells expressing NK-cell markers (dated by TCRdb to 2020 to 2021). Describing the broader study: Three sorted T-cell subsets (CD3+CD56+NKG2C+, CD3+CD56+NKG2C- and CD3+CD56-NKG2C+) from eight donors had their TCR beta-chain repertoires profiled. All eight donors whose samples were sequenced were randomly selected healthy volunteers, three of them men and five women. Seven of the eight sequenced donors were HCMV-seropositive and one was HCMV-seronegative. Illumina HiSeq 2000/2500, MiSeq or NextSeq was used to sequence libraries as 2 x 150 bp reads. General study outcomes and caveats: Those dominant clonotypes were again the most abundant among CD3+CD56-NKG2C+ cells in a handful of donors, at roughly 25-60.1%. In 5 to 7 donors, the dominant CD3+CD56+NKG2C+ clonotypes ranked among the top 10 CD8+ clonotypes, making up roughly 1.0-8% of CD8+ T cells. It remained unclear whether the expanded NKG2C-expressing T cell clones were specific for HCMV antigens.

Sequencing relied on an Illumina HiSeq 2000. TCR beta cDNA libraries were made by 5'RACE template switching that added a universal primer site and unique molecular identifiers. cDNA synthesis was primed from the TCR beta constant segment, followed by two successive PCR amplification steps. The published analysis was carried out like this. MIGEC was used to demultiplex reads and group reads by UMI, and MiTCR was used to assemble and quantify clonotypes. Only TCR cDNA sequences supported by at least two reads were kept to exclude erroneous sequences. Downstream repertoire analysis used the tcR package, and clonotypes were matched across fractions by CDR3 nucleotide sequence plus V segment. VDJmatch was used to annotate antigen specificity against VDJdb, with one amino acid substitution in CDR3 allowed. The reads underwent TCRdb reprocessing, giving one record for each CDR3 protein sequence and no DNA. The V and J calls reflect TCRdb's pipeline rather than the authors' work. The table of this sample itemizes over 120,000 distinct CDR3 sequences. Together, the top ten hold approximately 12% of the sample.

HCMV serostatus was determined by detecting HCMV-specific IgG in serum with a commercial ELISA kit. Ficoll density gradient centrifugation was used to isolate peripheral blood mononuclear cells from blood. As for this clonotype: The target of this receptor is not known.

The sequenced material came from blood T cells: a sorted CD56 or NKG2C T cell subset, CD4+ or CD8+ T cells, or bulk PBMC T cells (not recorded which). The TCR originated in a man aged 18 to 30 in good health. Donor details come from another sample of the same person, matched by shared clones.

The CDR3 has the sequence CASSVGHEGVLSNTEAFF. The rearrangement combines TRBV9 with TRBJ1-1; TCRdb's D call, TRBD1, is unchecked because there is no DNA. According to the germline V gene, CDR1 reads SGDLS and CDR2 reads YYNGEE. The CDR3 holds 18 amino acids from the cysteine to the phenylalanine. Only the protein is on record.